Only a few counts were recorded for the clone carrying this T cell receptor beta chain. Antigen specificity is unknown. This record belongs to a study of T cells after yellow fever vaccination. Study as a whole: Fractions with few cells were prepared using SMART-Seq v4 Ultra Low Input.

Study-wide findings and caveats: Sorted repertoires could include abundant contaminating clonotypes from bulk cells. Post-booster repertoires contained most primary-vaccination clones again (around 97% CD4, around 88% CD8).

They built TCR cDNA with 5'RACE template switching, a step that put in a universal primer site and UMIs. TCRdb processed the 5' RACE reads anew with MiXCR; each CDR3 protein has one entry. Here the sample spans 130,000 or so distinct CDR3 sequences, about 15% being singletons. CDR3 length: 14 residues. CDR1 and CDR2 from the germline V gene are SEHNR and FQNEAQ (reference sequence). The V gene lost 1 base and the J gene lost 3 bases, with 9 bases spanning the gap. This clonotype originated in a man aged 18-30 years who received the YFV17D yellow fever vaccine. The genes are TRBV7-9 and TRBJ2-5; a possible D gene is TRBD2 (5 bases). The material was CD8+ T cells sorted from PBMCs, obtained 5 days after the yellow fever booster vaccination. DNA of the CDR3: TGTGCCAGCAGCTTAGTTGTCGGGAAAGAGACCCAGTACTTC. Translating gives CASSLVVGKETQYF.